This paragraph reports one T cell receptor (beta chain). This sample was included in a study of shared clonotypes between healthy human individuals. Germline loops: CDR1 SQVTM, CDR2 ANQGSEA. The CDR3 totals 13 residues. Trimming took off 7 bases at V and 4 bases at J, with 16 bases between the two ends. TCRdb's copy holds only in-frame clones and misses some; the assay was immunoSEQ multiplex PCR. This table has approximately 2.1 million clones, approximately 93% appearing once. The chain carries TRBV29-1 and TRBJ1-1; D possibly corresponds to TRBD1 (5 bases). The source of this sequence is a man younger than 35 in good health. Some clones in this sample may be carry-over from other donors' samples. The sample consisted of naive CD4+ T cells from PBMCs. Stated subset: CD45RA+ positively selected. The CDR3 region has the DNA TGCAGCGCCTCGGGGTCCGGGGGCACTGAAGCTTTCTTT. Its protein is CSASGSGGTEAFF.